This note documents a single T cell receptor beta chain sequence. This entry is derived from a study of blood T cell repertoires in COVID-19. Background on the study: The United States, Italy and Spain supplied acute and convalescent COVID-19 samples. PBMCs, B-cell-depleted T cells, or T cells provided the cDNA or gDNA that made up the material.

Trimming removed 1 base from V and 5 bases from J, with 8 bases in between. The germline V gene has CDR1 SEHNR and CDR2 FQNEAQ (reference sequence). CDR3 length equals 13 residues. Some clones are missing from TCRdb's copy, which holds only in-frame ones; the method was immunoSEQ multiplex PCR. The sample lists approximately 74,000 clones; 79% were seen once. The J gene is TRBJ2-5, the V gene TRBV7-9, with D maybe TRBD1 (5 bases). Sequenced input: peripheral blood. The source of this sequence is a human donor in a cohort sampled during active COVID-19. In nucleotides, the CDR3 is TGTGCCAGCAGCTTAGGGGGCGTTGAGACCCAGTACTTC. Encoded protein: CASSLGGVETQYF.